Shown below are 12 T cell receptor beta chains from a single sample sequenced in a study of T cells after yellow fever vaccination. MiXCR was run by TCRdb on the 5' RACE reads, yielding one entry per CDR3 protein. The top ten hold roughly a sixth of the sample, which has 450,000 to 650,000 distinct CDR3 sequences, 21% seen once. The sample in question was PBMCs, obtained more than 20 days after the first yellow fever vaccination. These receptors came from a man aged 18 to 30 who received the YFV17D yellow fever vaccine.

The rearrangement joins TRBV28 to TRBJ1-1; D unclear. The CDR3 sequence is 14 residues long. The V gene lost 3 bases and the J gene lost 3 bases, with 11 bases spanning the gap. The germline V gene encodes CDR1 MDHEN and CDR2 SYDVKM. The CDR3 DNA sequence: TGTGCCAGCAGTTTCGGGGTGGTCTACACTGAAGCTTTCTTT. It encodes CASSFGVVYTEAFF.

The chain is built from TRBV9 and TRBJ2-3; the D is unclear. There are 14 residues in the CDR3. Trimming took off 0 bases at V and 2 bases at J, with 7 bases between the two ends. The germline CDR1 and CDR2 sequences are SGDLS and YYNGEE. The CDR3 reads CASSVGEFTDTQYF. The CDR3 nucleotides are TGTGCCAGCAGCGTAGGAGAGTTCACAGATACGCAGTATTTT.

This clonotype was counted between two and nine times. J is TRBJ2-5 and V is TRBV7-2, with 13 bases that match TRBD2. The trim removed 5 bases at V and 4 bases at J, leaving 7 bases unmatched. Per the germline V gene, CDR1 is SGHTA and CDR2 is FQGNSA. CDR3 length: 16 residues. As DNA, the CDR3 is TGTGCCAGCAGCCTCACTAGCGGGGGGGCGACAGAGACCCAGTACTTC. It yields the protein CASSLTSGGATETQYF.

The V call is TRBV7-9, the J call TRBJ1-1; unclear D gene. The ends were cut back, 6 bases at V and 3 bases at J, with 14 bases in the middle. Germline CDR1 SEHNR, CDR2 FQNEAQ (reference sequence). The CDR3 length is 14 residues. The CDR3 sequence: CASSTRIGDTEAFF. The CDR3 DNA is TGTGCCAGCAGTACTAGGATTGGGGACACTGAAGCTTTCTTT. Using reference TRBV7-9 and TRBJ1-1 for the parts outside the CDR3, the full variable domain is DTGVSQNPRHKITKRGQNVTFRCDPISEHNRLYWYRQTLGQGPEFLTYFQNEAQLEKSRLLSDRFSAERPKGSFSTLEIQRTEQGDSAMYLCASSTRIGDTEAFFGQGTRLTVV.

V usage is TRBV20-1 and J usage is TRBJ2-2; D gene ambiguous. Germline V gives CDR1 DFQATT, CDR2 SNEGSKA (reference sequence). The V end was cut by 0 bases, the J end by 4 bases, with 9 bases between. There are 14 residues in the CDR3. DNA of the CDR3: TGCAGTGCTAGAGACAGGAGCATCACCGGGGAGCTGTTTTTT. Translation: CSARDRSITGELFF.

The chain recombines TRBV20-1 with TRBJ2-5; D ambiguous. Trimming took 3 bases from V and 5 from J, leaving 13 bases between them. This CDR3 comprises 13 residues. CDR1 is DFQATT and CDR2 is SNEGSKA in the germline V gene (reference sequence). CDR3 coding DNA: TGCAGTGCTAGGGACGGACGTGTCGAGACCCAGTACTTC. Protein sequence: CSARDGRVETQYF.

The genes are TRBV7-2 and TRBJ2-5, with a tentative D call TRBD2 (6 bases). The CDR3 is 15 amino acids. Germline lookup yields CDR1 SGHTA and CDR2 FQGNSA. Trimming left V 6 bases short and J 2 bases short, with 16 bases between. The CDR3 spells CASRFGAGSQETQYF. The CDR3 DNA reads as TGTGCCAGCAGATTCGGGGCGGGATCACAAGAGACCCAGTACTTC.

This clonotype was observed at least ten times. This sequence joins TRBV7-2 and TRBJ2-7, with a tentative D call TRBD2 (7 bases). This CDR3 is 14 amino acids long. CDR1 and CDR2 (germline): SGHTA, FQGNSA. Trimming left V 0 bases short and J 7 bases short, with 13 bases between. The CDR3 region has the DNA TGTGCCAGCAGCTTAGCGGGGGGGCCGTATGAGCAGTACGTC. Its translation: CASSLAGGPYEQYV.

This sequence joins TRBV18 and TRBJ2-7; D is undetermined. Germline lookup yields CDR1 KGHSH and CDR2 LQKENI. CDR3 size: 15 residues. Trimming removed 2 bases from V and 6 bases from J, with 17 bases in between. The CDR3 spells CASSPFGQAVGEQYF. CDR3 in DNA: TGTGCCAGCTCACCATTTGGGCAGGCTGTGGGCGAGCAGTACTTC.

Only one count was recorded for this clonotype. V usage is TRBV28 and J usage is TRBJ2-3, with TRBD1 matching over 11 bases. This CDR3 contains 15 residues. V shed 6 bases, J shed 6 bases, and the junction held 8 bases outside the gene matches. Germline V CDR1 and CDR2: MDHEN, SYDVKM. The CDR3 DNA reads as TGTGCCAGCAGGTTTGTCGGACAGGGGGCGGATACGCAGTATTTT. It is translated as CASRFVGQGADTQYF.

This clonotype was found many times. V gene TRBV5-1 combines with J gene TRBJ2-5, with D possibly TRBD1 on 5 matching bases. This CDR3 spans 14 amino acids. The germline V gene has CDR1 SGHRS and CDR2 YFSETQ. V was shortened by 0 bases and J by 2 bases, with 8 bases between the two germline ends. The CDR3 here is CASSLAPGQETQYF. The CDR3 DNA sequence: TGCGCCAGCAGCTTGGCCCCAGGGCAAGAGACCCAGTACTTC.

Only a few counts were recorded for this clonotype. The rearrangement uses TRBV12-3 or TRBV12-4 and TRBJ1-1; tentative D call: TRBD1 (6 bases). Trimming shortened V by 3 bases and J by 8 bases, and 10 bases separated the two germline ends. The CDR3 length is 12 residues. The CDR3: CASSLQGLEAFF. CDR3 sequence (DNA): TGTGCCAGCAGTTTGCAGGGGCTGGAAGCTTTCTTT.